This T cell receptor (beta chain) was sequenced for a study of blood T cells in healthy people across ages. A sample-barcoded 5' primer and a J-beta primer mix were used in a second PCR of roughly 7 to 11 cycles. Every molecule of cDNA carried a tag from a template-switch adaptor with 12 random nucleotides. TCRdb independently ran MiXCR on the 5' RACE reads; one entry per CDR3 protein. The profile shows around 900,000 distinct CDR3 sequences, roughly 51% of them singletons. CDR3 size: 14 residues. In germline, CDR1 is MNHNS, CDR2 SASEGT. V gave up 0 bases and J gave up 3 bases, with 8 bases separating them.

This sequence joins TRBV6-1 and TRBJ1-2, with D perhaps matching TRBD1 (5 bases). Sequenced sample: blood. The receptor was derived from a woman aged 55-70 years in good health. The CDR3 sequence is CASSEAAGDYGYTF. CDR3 coding DNA: TGTGCCAGCAGTGAAGCCGCGGGGGACTATGGCTACACCTTC.